This TCR beta chain was captured by sequencing in a study of cytomegalovirus exposure and HLA in healthy donors. Study-level background: Findings of an earlier analysis included more than 90 million unique TCR beta sequences from some 190 million T cells.

Donors were ostensibly healthy at sampling, although undocumented immune exposures were probable. Study observations and caveats: No immune exposure information besides CMV serostatus was available. Later analysis placed DRB1 highest and HLA-C lowest in TCR association rates, which differed by HLA locus.

Turning to this clone: Antigen unknown.

The study ran its PCR with 60 Vbeta and 13 Jbeta primers. Data came from immunoSEQ multiplex PCR; TCRdb stores just in-frame clones and leaves some out. The table has 95,000 to 100,000 clones, 76% seen once. V was pared by 5 bases and J by 7 bases, with 6 bases of the junction left unmatched. This CDR3 spans 14 amino acids. Per germline, CDR1 SGHNT and CDR2 YENEEA. The sequenced sample consisted of PBMCs. This receptor was obtained from a man aged 35 to 55 in good health and CMV-seronegative. This rearrangement joins TRBV11-3 to TRBJ2-1; 9 positions match TRBD1. For the CDR3, the DNA is TGTGCCAGCAGCCCCGGTGGGACAGGGAATGAGCAGTTCTTC. Amino acid sequence: CASSPGGTGNEQFF.